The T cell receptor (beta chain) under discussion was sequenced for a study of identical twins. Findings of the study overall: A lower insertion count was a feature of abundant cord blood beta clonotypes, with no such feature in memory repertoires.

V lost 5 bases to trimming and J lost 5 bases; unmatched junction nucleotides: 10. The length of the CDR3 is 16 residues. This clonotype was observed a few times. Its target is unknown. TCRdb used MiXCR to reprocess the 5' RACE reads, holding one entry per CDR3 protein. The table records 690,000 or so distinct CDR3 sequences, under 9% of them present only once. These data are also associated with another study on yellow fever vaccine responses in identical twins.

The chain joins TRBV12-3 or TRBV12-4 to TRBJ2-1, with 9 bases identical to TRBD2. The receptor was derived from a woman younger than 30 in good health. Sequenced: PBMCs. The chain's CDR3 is CASSPHIAGANNEQFF. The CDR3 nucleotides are TGTGCCAGCAGTCCACACATAGCGGGGGCCAACAATGAGCAGTTCTTC.